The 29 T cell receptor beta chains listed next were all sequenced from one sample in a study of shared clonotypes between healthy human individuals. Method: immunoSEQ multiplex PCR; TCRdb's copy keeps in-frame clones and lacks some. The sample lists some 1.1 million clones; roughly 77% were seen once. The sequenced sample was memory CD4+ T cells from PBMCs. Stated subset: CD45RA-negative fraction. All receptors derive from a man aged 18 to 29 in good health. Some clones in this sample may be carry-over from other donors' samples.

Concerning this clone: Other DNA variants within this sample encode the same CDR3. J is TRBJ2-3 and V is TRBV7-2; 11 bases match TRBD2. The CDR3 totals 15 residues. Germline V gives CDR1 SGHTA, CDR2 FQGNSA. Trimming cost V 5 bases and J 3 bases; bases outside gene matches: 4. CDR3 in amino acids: CASSPWTSGTDTQYF. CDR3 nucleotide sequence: TGTGCCAGCAGCCCTTGGACTAGCGGGACAGATACGCAGTATTTT.

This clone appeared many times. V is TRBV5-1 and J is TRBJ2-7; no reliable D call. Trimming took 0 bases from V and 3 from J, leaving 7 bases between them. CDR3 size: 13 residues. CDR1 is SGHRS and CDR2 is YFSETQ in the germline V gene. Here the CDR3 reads CASSLGEFYEQYF. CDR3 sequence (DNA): TGCGCCAGCAGCTTGGGAGAATTCTACGAGCAGTACTTC.

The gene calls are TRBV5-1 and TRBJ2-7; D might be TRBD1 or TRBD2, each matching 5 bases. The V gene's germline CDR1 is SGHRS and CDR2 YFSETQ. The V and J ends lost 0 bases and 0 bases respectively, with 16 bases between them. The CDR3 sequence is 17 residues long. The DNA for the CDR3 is TGCGCCAGCAGCTTGGCCGGTTGGGGCACTAGCTCCTACGAGCAGTACTTC. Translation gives CASSLAGWGTSSYEQYF.

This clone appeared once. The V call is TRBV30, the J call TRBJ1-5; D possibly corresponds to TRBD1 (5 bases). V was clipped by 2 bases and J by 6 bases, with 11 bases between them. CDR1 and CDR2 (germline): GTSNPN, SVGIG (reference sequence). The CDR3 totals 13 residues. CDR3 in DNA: TGTGCCTGGAGTACGGGGGGAGGTCAGCCCCAGCATTTT. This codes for CAWSTGGGQPQHF.

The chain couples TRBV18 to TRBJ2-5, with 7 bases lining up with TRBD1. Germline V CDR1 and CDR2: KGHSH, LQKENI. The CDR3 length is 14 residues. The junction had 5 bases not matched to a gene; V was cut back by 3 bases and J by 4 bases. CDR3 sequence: CASSPTGKGETQYF. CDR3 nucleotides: TGTGCCAGCTCACCGACAGGGAAGGGAGAGACCCAGTACTTC.

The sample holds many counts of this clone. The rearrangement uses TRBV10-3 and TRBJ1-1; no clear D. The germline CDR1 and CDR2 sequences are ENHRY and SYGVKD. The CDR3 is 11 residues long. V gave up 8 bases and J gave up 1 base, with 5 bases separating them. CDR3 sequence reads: CAIRSNTEAFF. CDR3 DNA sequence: TGTGCCATCCGATCGAACACTGAAGCTTTCTTT.

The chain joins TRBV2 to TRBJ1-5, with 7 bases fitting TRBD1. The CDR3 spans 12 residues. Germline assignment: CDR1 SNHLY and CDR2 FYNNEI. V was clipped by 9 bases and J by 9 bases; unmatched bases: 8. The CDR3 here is CASGTASGPQHF. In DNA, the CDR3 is TGTGCCAGTGGGACAGCCTCCGGGCCCCAGCATTTT.

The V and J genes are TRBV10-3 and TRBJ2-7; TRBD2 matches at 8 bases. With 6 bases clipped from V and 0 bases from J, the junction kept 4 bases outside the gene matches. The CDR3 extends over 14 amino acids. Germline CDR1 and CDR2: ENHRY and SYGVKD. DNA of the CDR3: TGTGCCATCAGACCGACTAGCGCCTCCTACGAGCAGTACTTC. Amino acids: CAIRPTSASYEQYF.

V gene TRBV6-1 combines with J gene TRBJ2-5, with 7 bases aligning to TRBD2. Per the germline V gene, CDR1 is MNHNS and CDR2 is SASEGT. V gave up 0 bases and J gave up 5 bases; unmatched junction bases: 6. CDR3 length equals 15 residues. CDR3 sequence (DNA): TGTGCCAGCAGTGAAGCGGGCAGCGGGAAGGAGACCCAGTACTTC. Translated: CASSEAGSGKETQYF.

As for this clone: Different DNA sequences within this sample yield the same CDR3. The CDR3 is CASSLGVNQPQHF. The DNA of the CDR3 is TGTGCCAGCAGCTTAGGGGTAAACCAGCCCCAGCATTTT. This chain links TRBV7-9 with TRBJ1-5; D unresolved. Trimming stripped 1 base from V and 7 bases from J, with 8 bases between. CDR1 and CDR2 from the germline V gene are SEHNR and FQNEAQ (reference sequence). This CDR3 has 13 residues.

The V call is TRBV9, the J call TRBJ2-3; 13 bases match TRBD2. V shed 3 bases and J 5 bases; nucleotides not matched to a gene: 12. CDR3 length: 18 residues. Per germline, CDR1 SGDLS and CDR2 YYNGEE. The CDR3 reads CASSASTLTSGRLDTQYF. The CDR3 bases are TGTGCCAGCAGCGCATCAACCTTGACTAGCGGGAGGTTAGATACGCAGTATTTT.

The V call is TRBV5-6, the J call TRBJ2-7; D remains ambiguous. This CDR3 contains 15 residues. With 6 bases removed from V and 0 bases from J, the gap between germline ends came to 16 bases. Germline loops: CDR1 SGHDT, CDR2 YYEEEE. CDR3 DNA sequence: TGTGCCAGCAAACCCCAAGGCAGTCCCTCCTACGAGCAGTACTTC. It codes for CASKPQGSPSYEQYF.

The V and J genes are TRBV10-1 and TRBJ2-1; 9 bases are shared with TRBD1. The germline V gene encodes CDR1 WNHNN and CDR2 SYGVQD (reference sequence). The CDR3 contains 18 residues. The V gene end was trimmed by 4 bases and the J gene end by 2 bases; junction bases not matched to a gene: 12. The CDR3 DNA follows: TGCGCCAGCAGTGCCTTAACCGGGACAGGGTCGCCCTACAATGAGCAGTTCTTC. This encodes CASSALTGTGSPYNEQFF.

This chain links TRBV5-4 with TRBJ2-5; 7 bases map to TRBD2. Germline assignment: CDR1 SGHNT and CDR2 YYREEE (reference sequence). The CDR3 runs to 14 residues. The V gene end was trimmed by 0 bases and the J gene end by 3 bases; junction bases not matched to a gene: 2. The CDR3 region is CASSLGAGEETQYF. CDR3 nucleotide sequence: TGTGCCAGCAGCTTGGGGGCGGGAGAAGAGACCCAGTACTTC. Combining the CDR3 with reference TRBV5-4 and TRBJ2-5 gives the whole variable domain ETGVTQSPTHLIKTRGQQVTLRCSSQSGHNTVSWYQQALGQGPQFIFQYYREEENGRGNFPPRFSGLQFPNYSSELNVNALELDDSALYLCASSLGAGEETQYFGPGTRLLVL.

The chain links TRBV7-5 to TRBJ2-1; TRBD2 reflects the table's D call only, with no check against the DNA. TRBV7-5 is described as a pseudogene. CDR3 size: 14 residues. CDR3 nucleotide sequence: TGTGCCTGCTGTCGAGGCGGGTTTGGGAATGAGCAGTTCTTC. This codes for CACCRGGFGNEQFF.

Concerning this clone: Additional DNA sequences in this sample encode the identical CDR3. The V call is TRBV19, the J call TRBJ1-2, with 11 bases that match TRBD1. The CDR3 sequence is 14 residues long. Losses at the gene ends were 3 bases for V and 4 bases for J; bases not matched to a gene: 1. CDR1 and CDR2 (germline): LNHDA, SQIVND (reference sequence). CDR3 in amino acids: CASSMDRGPYGYTF. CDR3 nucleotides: TGTGCCAGTAGTATGGACAGGGGGCCCTATGGCTACACCTTC. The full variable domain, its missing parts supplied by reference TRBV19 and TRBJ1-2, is DGGITQSPKYLFRKEGQNVTLSCEQNLNHDAMYWYRQDPGQGLRLIYYSQIVNDFQKGDIAEGYSVSREKKESFPLTVTSAQKNPTAFYLCASSMDRGPYGYTFGSGTRLTVV.

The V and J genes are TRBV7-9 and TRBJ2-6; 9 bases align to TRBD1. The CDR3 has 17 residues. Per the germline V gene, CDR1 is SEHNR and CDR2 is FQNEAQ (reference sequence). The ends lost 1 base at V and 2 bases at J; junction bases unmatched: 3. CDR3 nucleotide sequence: TGTGCCAGCAGCTTAGGGACAGGGGATGCTGGGGCCAACGTCCTGACTTTC. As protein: CASSLGTGDAGANVLTF.

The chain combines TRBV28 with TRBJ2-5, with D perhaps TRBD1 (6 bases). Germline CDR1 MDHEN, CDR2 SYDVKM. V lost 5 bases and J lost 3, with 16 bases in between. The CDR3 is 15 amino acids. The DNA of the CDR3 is TGTGCCAGCAGTCCGGCGGGTCGGACAGAAGAGACCCAGTACTTC. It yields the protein CASSPAGRTEETQYF.

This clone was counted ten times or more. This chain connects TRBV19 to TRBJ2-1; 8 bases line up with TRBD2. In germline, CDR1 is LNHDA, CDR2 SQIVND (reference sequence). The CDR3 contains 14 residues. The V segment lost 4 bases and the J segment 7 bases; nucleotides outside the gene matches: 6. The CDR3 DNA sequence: TGTGCCAGTAGTACCAGGACTAGCAAGAATGAGCAGTTCTTC. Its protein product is CASSTRTSKNEQFF.

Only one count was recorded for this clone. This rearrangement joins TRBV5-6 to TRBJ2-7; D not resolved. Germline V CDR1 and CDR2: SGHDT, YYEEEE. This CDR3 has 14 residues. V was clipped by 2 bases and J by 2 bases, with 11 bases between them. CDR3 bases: TGTGCCAGCAGCTTAGACGCCCTAACCTACGAGCAGTACTTC. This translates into CASSLDALTYEQYF.

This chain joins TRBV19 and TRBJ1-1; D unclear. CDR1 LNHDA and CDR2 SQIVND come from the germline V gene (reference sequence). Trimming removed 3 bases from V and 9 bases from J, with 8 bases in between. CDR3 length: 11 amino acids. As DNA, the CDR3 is TGTGCCAGTAGTATGTGGAGGCAAGCTTTCTTT. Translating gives CASSMWRQAFF.

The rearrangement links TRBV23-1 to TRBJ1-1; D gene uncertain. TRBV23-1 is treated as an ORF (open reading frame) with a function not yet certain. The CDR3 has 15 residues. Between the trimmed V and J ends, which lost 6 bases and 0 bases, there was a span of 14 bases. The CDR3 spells CASRQRMGLNTEAFF. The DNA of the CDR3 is TGCGCCAGCAGGCAAAGAATGGGGTTGAACACTGAAGCTTTCTTT.

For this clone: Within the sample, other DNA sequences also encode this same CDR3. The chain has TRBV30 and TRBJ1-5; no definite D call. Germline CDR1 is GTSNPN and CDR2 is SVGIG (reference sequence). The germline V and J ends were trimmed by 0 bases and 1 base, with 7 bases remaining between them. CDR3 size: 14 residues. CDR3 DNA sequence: TGTGCCTGGAGTGTACTTTCCAGCAATCAGCCCCAGCATTTT. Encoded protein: CAWSVLSSNQPQHF.

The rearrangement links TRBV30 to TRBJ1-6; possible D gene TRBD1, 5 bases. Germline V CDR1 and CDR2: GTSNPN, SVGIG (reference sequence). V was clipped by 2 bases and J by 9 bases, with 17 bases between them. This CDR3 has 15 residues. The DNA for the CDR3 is TGTGCCTGGAGTCCCCGTCGGGACGGTAGTTCACCCCTCCACTTT. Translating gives CAWSPRRDGSSPLHF. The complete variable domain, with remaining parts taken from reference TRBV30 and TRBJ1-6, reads SQTIHQWPATLVQPVGSPLSLECTVEGTSNPNLYWYRQAAGRGLQLLFYSVGIGQISSEVPQNLSASRPQDRQFILSSKKLLLSDSGFYLCAWSPRRDGSSPLHFGNGTRLTVT.

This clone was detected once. CDR3 DNA sequence: TGTGCCAGCAGGTACAGGCAGACCTACGAGCAGTACTTC. As protein: CASRYRQTYEQYF. The genes are TRBV5-6 and TRBJ2-7; a weak D match, TRBD1 (5 bases). Trimming removed 5 bases at V and 2 bases at J, with 11 bases between. The length of the CDR3 is 13 residues. Germline CDR1 is SGHDT and CDR2 is YYEEEE. The full variable domain, in which reference TRBV5-6 and TRBJ2-7 provide the parts outside the CDR3, is DAGVTQSPTHLIKTRGQQVTLRCSPKSGHDTVSWYQQALGQGPQFIFQYYEEEERQRGNFPDRFSGHQFPNYSSELNVNALLLGDSALYLCASRYRQTYEQYFGPGTRLTVT.

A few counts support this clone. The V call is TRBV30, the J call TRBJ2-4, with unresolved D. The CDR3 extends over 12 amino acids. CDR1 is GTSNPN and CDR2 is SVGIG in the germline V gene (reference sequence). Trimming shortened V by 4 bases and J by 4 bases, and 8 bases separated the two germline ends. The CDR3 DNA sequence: TGTGCCTGGACCGACGGGAAAAACATTCAGTACTTC. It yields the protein CAWTDGKNIQYF.

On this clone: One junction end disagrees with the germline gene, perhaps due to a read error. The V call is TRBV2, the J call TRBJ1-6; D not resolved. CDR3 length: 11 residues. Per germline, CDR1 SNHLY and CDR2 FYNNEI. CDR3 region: CASSEWQAFYF. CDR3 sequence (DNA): TGTGCCAGCAGTGAATGGCAGGCCTTCTACTTT.

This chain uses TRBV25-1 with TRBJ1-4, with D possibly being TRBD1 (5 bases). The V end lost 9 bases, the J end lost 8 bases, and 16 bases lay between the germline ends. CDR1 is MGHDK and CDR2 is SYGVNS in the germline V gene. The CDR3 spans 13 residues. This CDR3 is CASLRGEGEKLFF. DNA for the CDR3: TGTGCCAGTTTGAGAGGGGAAGGAGAAAAACTGTTTTTT. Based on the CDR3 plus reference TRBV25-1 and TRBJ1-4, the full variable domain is EADIYQTPRYLVIGTGKKITLECSQTMGHDKMYWYQQDPGMELHLIHYSYGVNSTEKGDLSSESTVSRIRTEHFPLTLESARPSHTSQYLCASLRGEGEKLFFGSGTQLSVL.

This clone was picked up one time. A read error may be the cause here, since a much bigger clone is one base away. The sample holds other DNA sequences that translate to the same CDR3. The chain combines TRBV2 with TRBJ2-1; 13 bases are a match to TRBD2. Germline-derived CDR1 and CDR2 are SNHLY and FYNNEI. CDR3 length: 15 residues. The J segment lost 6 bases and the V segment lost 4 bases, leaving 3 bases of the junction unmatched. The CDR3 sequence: CASSGTSGRGNEQFF. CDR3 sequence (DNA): TGTGCCAGCAGTGGGACTAGCGGGAGAGGCAATGAGCAGTTCTTC.